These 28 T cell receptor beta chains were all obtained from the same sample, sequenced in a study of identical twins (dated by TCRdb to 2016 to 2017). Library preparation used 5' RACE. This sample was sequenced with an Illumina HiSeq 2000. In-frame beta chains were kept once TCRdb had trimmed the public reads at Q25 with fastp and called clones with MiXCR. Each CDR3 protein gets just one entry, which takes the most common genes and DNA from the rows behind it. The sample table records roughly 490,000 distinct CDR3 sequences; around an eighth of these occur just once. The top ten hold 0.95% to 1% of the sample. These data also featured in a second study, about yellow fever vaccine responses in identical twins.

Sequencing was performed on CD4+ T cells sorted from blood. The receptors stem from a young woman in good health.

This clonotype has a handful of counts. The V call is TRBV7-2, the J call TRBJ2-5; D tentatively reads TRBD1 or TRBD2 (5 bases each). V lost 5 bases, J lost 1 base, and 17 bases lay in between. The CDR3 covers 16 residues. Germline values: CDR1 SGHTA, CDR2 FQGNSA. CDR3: CASSRYVRGPQETQYF. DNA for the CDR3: TGTGCCAGCAGCCGATATGTGAGGGGTCCCCAAGAGACCCAGTACTTC.

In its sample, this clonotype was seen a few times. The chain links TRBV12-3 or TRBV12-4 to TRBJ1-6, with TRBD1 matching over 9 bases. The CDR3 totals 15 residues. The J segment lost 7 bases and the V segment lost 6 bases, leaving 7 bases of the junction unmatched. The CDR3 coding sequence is TGTGCCAGCAGATCCGGGACAGGGACGAATTCACCCCTCCACTTT. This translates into CASRSGTGTNSPLHF.

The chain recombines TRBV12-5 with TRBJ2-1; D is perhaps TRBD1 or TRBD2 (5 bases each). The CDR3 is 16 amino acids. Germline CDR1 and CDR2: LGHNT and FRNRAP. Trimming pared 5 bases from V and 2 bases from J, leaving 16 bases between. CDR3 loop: CASGLDEGQAYNEQFF. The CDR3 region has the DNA TGTGCTAGTGGTCTAGACGAGGGGCAGGCCTACAATGAGCAGTTCTTC. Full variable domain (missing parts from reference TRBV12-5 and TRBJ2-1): DARVTQTPRHKVTEMGQEVTMRCQPILGHNTVFWYRQTMMQGLELLAYFRNRAPLDDSGMPKDRFSAEMPDATLATLKIQPSEPRDSAVYFCASGLDEGQAYNEQFFGPGTRLTVL.

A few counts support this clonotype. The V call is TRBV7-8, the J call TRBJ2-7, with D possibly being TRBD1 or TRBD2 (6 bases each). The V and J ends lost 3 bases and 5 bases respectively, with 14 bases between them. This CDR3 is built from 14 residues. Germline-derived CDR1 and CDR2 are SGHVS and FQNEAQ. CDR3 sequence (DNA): TGTGCCAGCAGCTTCGGGGGCCCTTTTGACGAGCAGTACTTC. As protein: CASSFGGPFDEQYF.

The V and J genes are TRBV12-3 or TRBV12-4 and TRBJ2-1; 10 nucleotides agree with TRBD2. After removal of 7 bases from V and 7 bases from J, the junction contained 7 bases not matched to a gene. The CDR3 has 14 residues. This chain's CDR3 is CASTQREGRNEQFF. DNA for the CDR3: TGTGCCAGCACCCAGCGGGAGGGCCGAAATGAGCAGTTCTTC.

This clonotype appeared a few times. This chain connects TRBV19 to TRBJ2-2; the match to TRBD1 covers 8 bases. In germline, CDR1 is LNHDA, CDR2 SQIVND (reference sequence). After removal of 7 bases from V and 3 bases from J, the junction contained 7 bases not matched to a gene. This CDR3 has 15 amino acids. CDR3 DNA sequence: TGTGCCAGTACCCCTCAGGGGGCTTACACCGGGGAGCTGTTTTTT. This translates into CASTPQGAYTGELFF.

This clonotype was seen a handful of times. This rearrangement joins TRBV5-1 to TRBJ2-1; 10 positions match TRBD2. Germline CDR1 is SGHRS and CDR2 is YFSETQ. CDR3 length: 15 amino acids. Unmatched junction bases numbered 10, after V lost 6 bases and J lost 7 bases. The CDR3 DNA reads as TGCGCCAGCACTACCAGCGGGGGGGCCTGGAATGAGCAGTTCTTC. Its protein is CASTTSGGAWNEQFF.

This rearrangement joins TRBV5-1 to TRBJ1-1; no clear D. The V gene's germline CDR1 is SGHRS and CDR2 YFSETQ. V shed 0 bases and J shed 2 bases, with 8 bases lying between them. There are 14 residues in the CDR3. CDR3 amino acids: CASSLDFYNTEAFF. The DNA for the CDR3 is TGCGCCAGCAGCTTGGATTTTTACAACACTGAAGCTTTCTTT.

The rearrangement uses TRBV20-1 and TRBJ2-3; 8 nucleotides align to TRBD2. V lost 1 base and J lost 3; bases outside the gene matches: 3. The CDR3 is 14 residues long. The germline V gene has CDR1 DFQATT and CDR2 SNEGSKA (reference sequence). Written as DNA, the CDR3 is TGCAGTGCTAGAGCCGGACTAGCAACAGATACGCAGTATTTT. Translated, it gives CSARAGLATDTQYF.

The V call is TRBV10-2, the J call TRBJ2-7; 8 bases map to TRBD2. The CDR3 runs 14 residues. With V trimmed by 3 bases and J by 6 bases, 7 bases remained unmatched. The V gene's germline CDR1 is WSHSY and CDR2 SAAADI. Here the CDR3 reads CASSDPGRAFEQYF. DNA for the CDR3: TGCGCCAGCAGTGATCCCGGGAGGGCGTTCGAGCAGTACTTC.

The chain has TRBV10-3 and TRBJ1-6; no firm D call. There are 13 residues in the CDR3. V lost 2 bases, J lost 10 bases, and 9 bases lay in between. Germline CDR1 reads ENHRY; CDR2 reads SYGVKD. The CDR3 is CAISEIRESPLHF. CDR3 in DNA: TGTGCCATCAGTGAGATAAGGGAATCACCCCTCCACTTT.

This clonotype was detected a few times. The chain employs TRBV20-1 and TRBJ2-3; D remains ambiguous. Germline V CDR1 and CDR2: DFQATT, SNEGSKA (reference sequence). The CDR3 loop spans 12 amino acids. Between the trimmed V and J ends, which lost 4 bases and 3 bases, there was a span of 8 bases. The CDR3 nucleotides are TGCAGTGCTATACCACAAACAGATACGCAGTATTTT. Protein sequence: CSAIPQTDTQYF.

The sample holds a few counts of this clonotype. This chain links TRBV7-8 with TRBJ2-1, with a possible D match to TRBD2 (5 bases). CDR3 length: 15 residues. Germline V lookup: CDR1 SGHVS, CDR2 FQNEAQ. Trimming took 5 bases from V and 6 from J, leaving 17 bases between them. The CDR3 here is CASSPGGAPGNEQFF. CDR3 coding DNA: TGTGCCAGCAGCCCTGGAGGAGCACCGGGCAATGAGCAGTTCTTC.

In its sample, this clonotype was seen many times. The DNA for the CDR3 is TGCGCCAGCAGCTTGGATAGGGGGGGTCAAGAGACCCAGTACTTC. Amino acids: CASSLDRGGQETQYF. The chain employs TRBV5-1 and TRBJ2-5, with a possible D match to TRBD2 (7 bases). The CDR3 is 15 amino acids. Trimming left V 0 bases short and J 2 bases short, with 11 bases between. Germline V lookup: CDR1 SGHRS, CDR2 YFSETQ.

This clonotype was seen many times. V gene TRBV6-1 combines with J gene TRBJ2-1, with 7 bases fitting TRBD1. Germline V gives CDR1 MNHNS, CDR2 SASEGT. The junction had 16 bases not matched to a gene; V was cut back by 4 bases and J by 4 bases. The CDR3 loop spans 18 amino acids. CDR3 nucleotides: TGTGCCAGCAGTGGGCCGAAAGGGACAGCCACCAGTTACAATGAGCAGTTCTTC. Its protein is CASSGPKGTATSYNEQFF.

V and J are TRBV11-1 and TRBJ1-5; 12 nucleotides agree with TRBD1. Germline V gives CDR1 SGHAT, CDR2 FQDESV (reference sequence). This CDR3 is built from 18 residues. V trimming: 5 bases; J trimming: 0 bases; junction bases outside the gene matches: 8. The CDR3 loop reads CASSHTGTGGLSNQPQHF. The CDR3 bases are TGTGCCAGCAGCCATACCGGGACAGGGGGCCTTAGCAATCAGCCCCAGCATTTT.

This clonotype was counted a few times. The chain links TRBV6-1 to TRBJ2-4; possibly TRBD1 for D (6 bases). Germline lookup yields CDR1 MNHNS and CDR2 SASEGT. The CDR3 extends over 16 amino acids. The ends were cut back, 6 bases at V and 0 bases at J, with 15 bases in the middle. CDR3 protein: CASSSYRELAKNIQYF. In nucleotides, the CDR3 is TGTGCCAGCAGCAGCTACAGGGAACTAGCCAAAAACATTCAGTACTTC.

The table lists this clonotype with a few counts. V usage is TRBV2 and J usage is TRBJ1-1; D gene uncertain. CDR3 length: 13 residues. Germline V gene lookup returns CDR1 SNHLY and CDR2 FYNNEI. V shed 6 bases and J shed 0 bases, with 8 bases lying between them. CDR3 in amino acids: CASRRAVNTEAFF. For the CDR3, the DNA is TGTGCCAGCAGGAGGGCAGTGAACACTGAAGCTTTCTTT. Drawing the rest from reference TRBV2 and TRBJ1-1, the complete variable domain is EPEVTQTPSHQVTQMGQEVILRCVPISNHLYFYWYRQILGQKVEFLVSFYNNEISEKSEIFDDQFSVERPDGSNFTLKIRSTKLEDSAMYFCASRRAVNTEAFFGQGTRLTVV.

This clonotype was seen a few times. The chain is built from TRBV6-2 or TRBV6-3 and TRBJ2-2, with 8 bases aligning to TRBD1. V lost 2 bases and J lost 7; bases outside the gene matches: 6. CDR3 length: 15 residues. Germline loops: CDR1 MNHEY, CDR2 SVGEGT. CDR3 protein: CASSYIDRGGGELFF. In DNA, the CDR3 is TGTGCCAGCAGTTACATCGACAGGGGAGGCGGGGAGCTGTTTTTT.

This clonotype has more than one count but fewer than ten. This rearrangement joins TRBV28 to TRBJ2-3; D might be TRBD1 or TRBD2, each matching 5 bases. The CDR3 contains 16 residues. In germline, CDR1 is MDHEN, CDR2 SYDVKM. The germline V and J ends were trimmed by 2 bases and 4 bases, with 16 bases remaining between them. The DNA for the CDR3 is TGTGCCAGCAGTTTAGATCGCCAGTTGGGGGCAGATACGCAGTATTTT. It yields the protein CASSLDRQLGADTQYF.

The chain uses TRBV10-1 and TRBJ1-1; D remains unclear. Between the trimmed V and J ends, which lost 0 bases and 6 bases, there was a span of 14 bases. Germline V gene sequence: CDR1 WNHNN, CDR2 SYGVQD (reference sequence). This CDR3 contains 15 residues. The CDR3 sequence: CASSESFFAGSEAFF. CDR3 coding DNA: TGCGCCAGCAGTGAGTCGTTTTTTGCCGGATCTGAAGCTTTCTTT.

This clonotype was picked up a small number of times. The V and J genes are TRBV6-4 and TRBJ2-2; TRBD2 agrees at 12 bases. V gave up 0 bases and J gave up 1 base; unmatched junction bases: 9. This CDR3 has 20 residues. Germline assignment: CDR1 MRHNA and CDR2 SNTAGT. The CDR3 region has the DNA TGTGCCAGCAGTGACTCGCTAGCGGGGGGGCGATTTGGGAACACCGGGGAGCTGTTTTTT. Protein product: CASSDSLAGGRFGNTGELFF.

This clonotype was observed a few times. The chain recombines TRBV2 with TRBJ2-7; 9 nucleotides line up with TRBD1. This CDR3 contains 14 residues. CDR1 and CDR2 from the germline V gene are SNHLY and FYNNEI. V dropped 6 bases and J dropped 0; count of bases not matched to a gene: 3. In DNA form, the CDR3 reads TGTGCCAGCAGGAGGGACAGGGCCTCCTACGAGCAGTACTTC. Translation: CASRRDRASYEQYF. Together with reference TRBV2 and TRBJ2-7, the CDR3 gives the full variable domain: EPEVTQTPSHQVTQMGQEVILRCVPISNHLYFYWYRQILGQKVEFLVSFYNNEISEKSEIFDDQFSVERPDGSNFTLKIRSTKLEDSAMYFCASRRDRASYEQYFGPGTRLTVT.

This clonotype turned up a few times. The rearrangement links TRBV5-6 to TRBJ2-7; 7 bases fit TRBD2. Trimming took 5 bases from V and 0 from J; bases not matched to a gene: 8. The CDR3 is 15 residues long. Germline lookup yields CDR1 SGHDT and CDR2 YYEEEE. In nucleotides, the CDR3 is TGTGCCAGCAGAACGTCCGGGACTAACTCCTACGAGCAGTACTTC. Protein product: CASRTSGTNSYEQYF.

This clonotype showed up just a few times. This CDR3 reads CASSKGRGPSYEQYF. DNA of the CDR3: TGTGCCAGCAGCAAAGGGAGGGGGCCATCCTACGAGCAGTACTTC. The gene calls are TRBV21-1 and TRBJ2-7; the table calls TRBD1, which could not be checked here. TRBV21-1 is noted as a pseudogene. The CDR3 loop spans 15 amino acids.

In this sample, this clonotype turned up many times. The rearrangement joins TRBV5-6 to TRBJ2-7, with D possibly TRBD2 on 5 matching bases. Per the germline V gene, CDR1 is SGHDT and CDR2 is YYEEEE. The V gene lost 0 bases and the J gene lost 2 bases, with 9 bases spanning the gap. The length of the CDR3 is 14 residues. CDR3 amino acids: CASSLGGGTYEQYF. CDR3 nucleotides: TGTGCCAGCAGCTTGGGTGGAGGAACCTACGAGCAGTACTTC.

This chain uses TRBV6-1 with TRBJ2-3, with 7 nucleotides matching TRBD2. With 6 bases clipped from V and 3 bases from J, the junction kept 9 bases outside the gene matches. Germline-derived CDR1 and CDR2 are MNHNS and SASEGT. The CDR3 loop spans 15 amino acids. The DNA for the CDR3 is TGTGCCAGCAGCTCTCAAAAGGGAGGGACAGATACGCAGTATTTT. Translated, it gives CASSSQKGGTDTQYF.

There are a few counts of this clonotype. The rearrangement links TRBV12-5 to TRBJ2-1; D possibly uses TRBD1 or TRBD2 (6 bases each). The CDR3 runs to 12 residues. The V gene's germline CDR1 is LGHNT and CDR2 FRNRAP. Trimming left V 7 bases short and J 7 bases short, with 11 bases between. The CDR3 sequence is CASAGGGNEQFF. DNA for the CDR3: TGTGCTAGTGCCGGGGGCGGGAATGAGCAGTTCTTC.